The 24 T cell receptor beta chains in this list originate from one sample, sequenced in a study of regulatory T cells in long-lasting Graves disease. Stated time point: newly diagnosed GD, antithyroid drugs for less than 3 months. With RNA extracted from PBMCs as input, the TCR library was made. In building TCR beta libraries, iRepertoire HTBI primers were used together with Arm-PCR of CDR3 regions. TCRdb re-called the multiplex PCR reads through MiXCR, storing one row per CDR3 protein. There are around 400,000 distinct CDR3 sequences in the sample; 15% to 18% occur only once, and about 20% lies in the top ten. The specimen comprised peripheral blood mononuclear cells (PBMCs), sampled at new diagnosis, from a patient treated with antithyroid drugs. These TCRs come from a female donor with Graves disease.

This clonotype was seen ten or more times. The rearrangement joins TRBV27 to TRBJ2-2, with 7 bases fitting TRBD2. V shed 3 bases, J shed 0 bases, and the junction held 10 bases outside the gene matches. The CDR3 runs 18 residues. Germline values: CDR1 MNHEY, CDR2 SMNVEV (reference sequence). This CDR3 is CASSLLVGGRANTGELFF. CDR3 coding DNA: TGTGCCAGCAGTTTGTTGGTTGGAGGGAGGGCGAACACCGGGGAGCTGTTTTTT.

There are many counts of this clonotype. This chain uses TRBV12-5 with TRBJ2-3; unclear D gene. The CDR3 length is 13 residues. Germline V CDR1 and CDR2: LGHNT, FRNRAP. V was pared by 7 bases and J by 5 bases, with 13 bases between. The CDR3 here is CASALSGEDTQYF. CDR3 DNA: TGTGCTAGTGCCCTTAGTGGTGAAGATACGCAGTATTTT.

This clonotype was recorded at least ten times. The rearrangement links TRBV7-2 to TRBJ2-1; 9 bases map to TRBD2. The trim removed 6 bases at V and 6 bases at J, leaving 9 bases unmatched. CDR3 length: 15 residues. CDR1 SGHTA and CDR2 FQGNSA come from the germline V gene. CDR3 in DNA: TGTGCCAGCAGATTCGGGACTAGCCCGGGCAATGAGCAGTTCTTC. Its translation: CASRFGTSPGNEQFF.

This clonotype was seen many times. The V and J genes are TRBV20-1 and TRBJ1-4; 10 bases fit TRBD1. The ends lost 3 bases at V and 6 bases at J; junction bases unmatched: 1. Germline CDR1 reads DFQATT; CDR2 reads SNEGSKA (reference sequence). The length of the CDR3 is 13 residues. This CDR3 is CSARGTGDEKLFF. CDR3 bases: TGCAGTGCTAGGGGGACAGGGGATGAAAAACTGTTTTTT.

This clonotype occurred many times. This chain uses TRBV5-1 with TRBJ2-7; no clear D. CDR1 and CDR2 (germline): SGHRS, YFSETQ. Trimming stripped 6 bases from V and 0 bases from J, with 13 bases between. CDR3 length: 14 residues. CDR3 sequence: CASNENPASYEQYF. CDR3 nucleotides: TGCGCCAGCAACGAAAACCCGGCCTCCTACGAGCAGTACTTC.

This clonotype was detected ten times or more. The rearrangement links TRBV7-3 to TRBJ2-3, with D perhaps matching TRBD1 or TRBD2 (6 bases each). Trimming stripped 0 bases from V and 5 bases from J, with 12 bases between. The CDR3 runs 15 residues. The germline V gene has CDR1 SGHTA and CDR2 FQGTGA. The CDR3 sequence: CASSLTFGGGDTQYF. In nucleotides, the CDR3 is TGTGCCAGCAGCTTAACGTTCGGGGGCGGAGATACGCAGTATTTT.

This clonotype was observed many times. In nucleotides, the CDR3 is TGTGCCAGCAGCCGAGCGCTAGCGGGAGGTAACTACGAGCAGTACTTC. Amino acid sequence: CASSRALAGGNYEQYF. The chain carries TRBV4-2 and TRBJ2-7, with 11 bases aligning to TRBD2. The V gene end was trimmed by 4 bases and the J gene end by 3 bases; junction bases not matched to a gene: 8. Germline V gene sequence: CDR1 LGHNA, CDR2 YNFKEQ. The CDR3 is 16 amino acids.

This clonotype was counted ten times or more. This chain uses TRBV5-1 with TRBJ1-1; weak D call: TRBD1 (5 bases). The CDR3 is made up of 14 amino acids. V was cut by 4 bases and J by 1 base, with 11 bases left in between. Germline-derived CDR1 and CDR2 are SGHRS and YFSETQ. In DNA, the CDR3 is TGCGCCAGCAGCGTGGGACCGACGAACACTGAAGCTTTCTTT. Its protein product is CASSVGPTNTEAFF. Looking up the rest from reference TRBV5-1 and TRBJ1-1 gives the full variable domain: KAGVTQTPRYLIKTRGQQVTLSCSPISGHRSVSWYQQTPGQGLQFLFEYFSETQRNKGNFPGRFSGRQFSNSRSEMNVSTLELGDSALYLCASSVGPTNTEAFFGQGTRLTVV.

This clonotype was counted at least ten times. V and J are TRBV6-2 or TRBV6-3 and TRBJ1-1, with D unresolved. In germline, CDR1 is MNHEY, CDR2 SVGEGT. V lost 2 bases and J lost 4, with 5 bases in between. This CDR3 region has 12 residues. The CDR3 sequence is CASSYRITEAFF. The CDR3 DNA is TGTGCCAGCAGTTACAGAATCACTGAAGCTTTCTTT.

This clonotype was seen many times. This sequence joins TRBV7-9 and TRBJ2-1; 7 bases agree with TRBD2. The CDR3 is 13 amino acids. The V and J ends lost 0 bases and 12 bases, in that order; junction bases with no gene match: 5. Germline CDR1 reads SEHNR; CDR2 reads FQNEAQ (reference sequence). CDR3 bases: TGTGCCAGCAGCTTAGCGGGAGGGCCGAGGCAGTTCTTC. Translated, it gives CASSLAGGPRQFF.

The rearrangement uses TRBV5-1 and TRBJ2-3; 14 bases are a match to TRBD2. The CDR3 extends over 15 amino acids. The V gene's germline CDR1 is SGHRS and CDR2 YFSETQ. Trimming removed 3 bases from V and 5 bases from J; junction bases left unmatched: 2. CDR3 nucleotide sequence: TGCGCCAGCAGCTCGGGACTAGCGGGGGTAGATACGCAGTATTTT. Amino acid sequence: CASSSGLAGVDTQYF.

This clonotype was detected only a few times. The chain couples TRBV5-1 to TRBJ2-5; D uncertain. CDR1 and CDR2 from the germline V gene are SGHRS and YFSETQ. This CDR3 has 13 amino acids. V lost 2 bases and J 3 bases, leaving 8 bases between the germline ends. CDR3 in amino acids: CASSFHGEETQYF. CDR3 DNA: TGCGCCAGCAGCTTTCATGGCGAAGAGACCCAGTACTTC.

This clonotype was counted at least ten times. V is TRBV3-1 and J is TRBJ2-1; TRBD2 matches at 11 bases. V dropped 3 bases and J dropped 3; count of bases not matched to a gene: 1. Germline CDR1 LGHDT, CDR2 YNNKEL (reference sequence). The CDR3 has 15 amino acids. The CDR3 is CASSQGLADYNEQFF. The CDR3 DNA reads as TGTGCCAGCAGCCAGGGACTAGCGGACTACAATGAGCAGTTCTTC.

This clonotype was observed many times. The V gene is TRBV27, the J gene TRBJ2-7; the match to TRBD2 covers 13 bases. V gave up 3 bases and J gave up 6 bases; unmatched junction bases: 8. Germline CDR1 MNHEY, CDR2 SMNVEV (reference sequence). CDR3 length: 16 residues. This CDR3 reads CASSFLLAGGPVEQYF. The CDR3 DNA follows: TGTGCCAGCAGTTTCCTACTAGCGGGAGGGCCGGTCGAGCAGTACTTC.

At least ten counts were recorded for this clonotype. The V call is TRBV28, the J call TRBJ1-2; 9 bases align to TRBD1. There are 15 residues in the CDR3. Germline CDR1 reads MDHEN; CDR2 reads SYDVKM. V was clipped by 5 bases and J by 8 bases; unmatched bases: 12. The CDR3 protein is CASSIPGTGTIGYTF. CDR3 DNA: TGTGCCAGCAGTATACCCGGGACAGGGACGATCGGCTACACCTTC.

This clonotype was observed at least ten times. The chain couples TRBV11-2 to TRBJ2-7; 9 positions agree with TRBD2. From germline, CDR1 is SGHAT and CDR2 FQNNGV. Trimming at V came to 5 bases and at J to 1 base, leaving 12 bases not matched to a gene. CDR3 length: 17 amino acids. The CDR3 protein is CASSRTHPSGASYEQYF. The CDR3 DNA follows: TGTGCCAGCAGCCGAACCCATCCTAGCGGGGCTTCCTACGAGCAGTACTTC.

This clonotype was seen ten or more times. V gene TRBV2 combines with J gene TRBJ1-5; possible D gene TRBD1, 5 bases. This CDR3 region has 18 residues. Germline V gene sequence: CDR1 SNHLY, CDR2 FYNNEI. The ends were cut back, 0 bases at V and 0 bases at J, with 15 bases in the middle. The CDR3 sequence: CASSEARGGENSNQPQHF. The CDR3 coding sequence is TGTGCCAGCAGTGAAGCGCGGGGCGGAGAGAATAGCAATCAGCCCCAGCATTTT.

There are a few counts of this clonotype. The CDR3 region has the DNA TGTGCCAGCAGTGACTCGACTAGCGGGATCGTCACAGATACGCAGTATTTT. It encodes CASSDSTSGIVTDTQYF. V is TRBV6-4 and J is TRBJ2-3; 11 bases map to TRBD2. This CDR3 is 17 amino acids long. V shed 0 bases and J 2 bases; nucleotides not matched to a gene: 4. Germline V gives CDR1 MRHNA, CDR2 SNTAGT.

Ten or more counts support this clonotype. The chain carries TRBV6-1 and TRBJ1-1, with TRBD1 as a possible D gene (6 bases). The CDR3 loop spans 13 amino acids. CDR1 and CDR2 from the germline V gene are MNHNS and SASEGT. Deletions cut 7 bases from V and 0 bases from J, with 9 bases between. CDR3 in amino acids: CASNTGLNTEAFF. The CDR3 DNA sequence: TGTGCCAGCAATACAGGGTTGAACACTGAAGCTTTCTTT.

CDR3 bases: TGTGCCTGGAGGAGGTTTTGGGCGGGAGACTACAATGAGCAGTTCTTC. Translated: CAWRRFWAGDYNEQFF. The chain recombines TRBV30 with TRBJ2-1; 7 bases match TRBD2. CDR1 is GTSNPN, CDR2 SVGIG, per germline (reference sequence). V trimming: 3 bases; J trimming: 3 bases; junction bases outside the gene matches: 11. The CDR3 contains 16 residues. Variable domain in full (rest from reference TRBV30 and TRBJ2-1): SQTIHQWPATLVQPVGSPLSLECTVEGTSNPNLYWYRQAAGRGLQLLFYSVGIGQISSEVPQNLSASRPQDRQFILSSKKLLLSDSGFYLCAWRRFWAGDYNEQFFGPGTRLTVL.

This chain uses TRBV6-9 with TRBJ2-1; 10 bases align to TRBD2. Germline CDR1 MNHGY, CDR2 SVAAGI. Trimming at V came to 4 bases and at J to 7 bases, leaving 4 bases not matched to a gene. CDR3 length equals 14 residues. The CDR3 DNA sequence: TGTGCCAGCAGTTGCCCGGGACTAGCGAATGAGCAGTTCTTC. It specifies CASSCPGLANEQFF.

This clonotype occurred many times. The chain joins TRBV30 to TRBJ2-3; 8 bases align to TRBD2. Germline V lookup: CDR1 GTSNPN, CDR2 SVGIG (reference sequence). The CDR3 contains 14 residues. The V gene end was trimmed by 4 bases and the J gene end by 5 bases; junction bases not matched to a gene: 8. The CDR3 loop is CAWTGGRRQDTQYF. The DNA of the CDR3 is TGTGCCTGGACGGGAGGGAGGAGGCAAGATACGCAGTATTTT.

This clonotype came up many times. V usage is TRBV27 and J usage is TRBJ2-3, with 9 bases aligning to TRBD1. CDR3 length: 16 amino acids. Unmatched junction bases numbered 7, after V lost 0 bases and J lost 6 bases. Germline lookup yields CDR1 MNHEY and CDR2 SMNVEV (reference sequence). Here the CDR3 DNA reads TGTGCCAGCAGTTTATCGACAGGGGGGCATAAGGATACGCAGTATTTT. This encodes CASSLSTGGHKDTQYF.

This clonotype was recorded many times. V usage is TRBV12-3 or TRBV12-4 and J usage is TRBJ2-5; 12 bases are a match to TRBD2. The CDR3 is 14 amino acids. Trimming at V came to 0 bases and at J to 7 bases, leaving 0 bases not matched to a gene. CDR3: CASSLAGLAGTQYF. In DNA, the CDR3 is TGTGCCAGCAGTTTAGCGGGACTAGCGGGGACCCAGTACTTC.